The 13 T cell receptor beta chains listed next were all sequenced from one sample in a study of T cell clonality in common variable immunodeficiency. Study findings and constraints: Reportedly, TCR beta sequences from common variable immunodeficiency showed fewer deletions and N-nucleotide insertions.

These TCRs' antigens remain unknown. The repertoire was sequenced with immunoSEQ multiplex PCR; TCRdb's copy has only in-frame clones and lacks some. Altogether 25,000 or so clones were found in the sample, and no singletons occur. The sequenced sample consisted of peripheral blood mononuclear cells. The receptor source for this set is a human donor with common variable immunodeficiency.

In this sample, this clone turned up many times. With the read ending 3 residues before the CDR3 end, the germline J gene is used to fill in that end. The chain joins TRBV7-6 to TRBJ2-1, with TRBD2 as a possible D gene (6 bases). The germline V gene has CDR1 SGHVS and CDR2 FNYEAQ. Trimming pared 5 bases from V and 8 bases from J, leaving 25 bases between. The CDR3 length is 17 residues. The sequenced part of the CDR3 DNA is TGTGCCAGCAGCCTCTATCCGGGAGAGGGGTCCGTCGATGAG. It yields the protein CASSLYPGEGSVDE. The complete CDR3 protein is CASSLYPGEGSVDEQFF.

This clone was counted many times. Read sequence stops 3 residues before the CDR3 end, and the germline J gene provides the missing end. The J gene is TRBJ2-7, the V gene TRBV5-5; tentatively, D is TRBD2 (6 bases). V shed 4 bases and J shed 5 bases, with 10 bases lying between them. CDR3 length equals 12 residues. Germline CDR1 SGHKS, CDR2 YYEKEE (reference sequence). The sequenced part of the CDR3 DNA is TGTGCCAGCAGCATTCGACTAGACGAG. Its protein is CASSIRLDE. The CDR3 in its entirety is CASSIRLDEQYF.

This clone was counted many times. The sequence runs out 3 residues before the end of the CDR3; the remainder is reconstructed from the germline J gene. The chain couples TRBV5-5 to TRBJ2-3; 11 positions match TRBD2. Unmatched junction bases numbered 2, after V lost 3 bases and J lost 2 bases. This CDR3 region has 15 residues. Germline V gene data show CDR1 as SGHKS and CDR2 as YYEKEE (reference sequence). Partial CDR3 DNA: TGTGCCAGCAGCTCGACTAGCGGGAACACAGATACG. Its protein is CASSSTSGNTDT. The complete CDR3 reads CASSSTSGNTDTQYF.

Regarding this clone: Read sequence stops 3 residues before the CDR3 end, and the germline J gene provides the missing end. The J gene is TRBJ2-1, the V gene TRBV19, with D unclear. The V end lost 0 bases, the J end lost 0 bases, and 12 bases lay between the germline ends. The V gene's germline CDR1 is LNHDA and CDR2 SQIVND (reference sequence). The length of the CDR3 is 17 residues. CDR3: CASSIEERSGSYNEQFF. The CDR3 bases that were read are TGTGCCAGTAGTATAGAGGAGCGATCCGGCTCCTACAATGAG. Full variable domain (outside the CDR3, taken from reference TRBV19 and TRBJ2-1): DGGITQSPKYLFRKEGQNVTLSCEQNLNHDAMYWYRQDPGQGLRLIYYSQIVNDFQKGDIAEGYSVSREKKESFPLTVTSAQKNPTAFYLCASSIEERSGSYNEQFFGPGTRLTVL.

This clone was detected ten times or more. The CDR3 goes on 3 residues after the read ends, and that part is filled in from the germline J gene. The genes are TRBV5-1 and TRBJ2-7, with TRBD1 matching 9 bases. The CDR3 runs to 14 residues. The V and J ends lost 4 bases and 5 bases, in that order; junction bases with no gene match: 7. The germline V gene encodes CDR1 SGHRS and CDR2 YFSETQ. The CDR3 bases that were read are TGCGCCAGCAGCAGGGGACAGGGTGGCAACGAG. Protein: CASSRGQGGNE. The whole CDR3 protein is CASSRGQGGNEQYF.

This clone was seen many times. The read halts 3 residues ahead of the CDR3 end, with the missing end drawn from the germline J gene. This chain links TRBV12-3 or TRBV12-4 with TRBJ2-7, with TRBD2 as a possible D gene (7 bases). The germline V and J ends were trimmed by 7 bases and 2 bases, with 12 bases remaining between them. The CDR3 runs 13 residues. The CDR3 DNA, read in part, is TGTGCCAGCAAACAGGGAGGGGCCTACGAG. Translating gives CASKQGGAYE. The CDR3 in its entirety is CASKQGGAYEQYF.

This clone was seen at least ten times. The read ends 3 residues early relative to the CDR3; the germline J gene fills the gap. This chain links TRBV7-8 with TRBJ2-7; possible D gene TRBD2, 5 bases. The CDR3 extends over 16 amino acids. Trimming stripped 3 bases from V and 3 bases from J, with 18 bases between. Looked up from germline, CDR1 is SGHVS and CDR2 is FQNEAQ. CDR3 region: CASSLLPVLSGYEQYF. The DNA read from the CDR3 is TGTGCCAGCAGCTTGCTGCCCGTTCTCAGCGGCTACGAG.

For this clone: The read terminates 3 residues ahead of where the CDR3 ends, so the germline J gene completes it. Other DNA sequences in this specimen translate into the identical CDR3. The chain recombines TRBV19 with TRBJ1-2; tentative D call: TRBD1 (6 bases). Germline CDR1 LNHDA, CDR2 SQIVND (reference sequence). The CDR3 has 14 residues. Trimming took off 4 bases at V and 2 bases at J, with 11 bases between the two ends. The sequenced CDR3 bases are TGTGCCAGTAGTAGGACAGCTACGAACTATGGC. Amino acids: CASSRTATNYG. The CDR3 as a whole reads CASSRTATNYGYTF.

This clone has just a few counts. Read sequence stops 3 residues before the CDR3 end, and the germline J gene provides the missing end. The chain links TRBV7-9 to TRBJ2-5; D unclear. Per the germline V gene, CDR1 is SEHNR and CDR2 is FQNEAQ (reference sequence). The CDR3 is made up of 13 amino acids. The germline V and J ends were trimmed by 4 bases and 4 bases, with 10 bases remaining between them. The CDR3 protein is CASSSLGSETQYF. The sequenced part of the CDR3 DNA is TGTGCCAGCAGCTCACTCGGGTCAGAGACC.

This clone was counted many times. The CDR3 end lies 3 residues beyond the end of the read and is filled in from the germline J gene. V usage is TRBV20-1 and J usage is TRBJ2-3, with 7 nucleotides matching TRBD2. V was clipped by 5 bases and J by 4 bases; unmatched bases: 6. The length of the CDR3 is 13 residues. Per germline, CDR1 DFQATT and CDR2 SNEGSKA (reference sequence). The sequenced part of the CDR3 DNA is TGCAGTGCTCTGGGACTACGCTCAGATACG. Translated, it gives CSALGLRSDT. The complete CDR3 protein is CSALGLRSDTQYF.

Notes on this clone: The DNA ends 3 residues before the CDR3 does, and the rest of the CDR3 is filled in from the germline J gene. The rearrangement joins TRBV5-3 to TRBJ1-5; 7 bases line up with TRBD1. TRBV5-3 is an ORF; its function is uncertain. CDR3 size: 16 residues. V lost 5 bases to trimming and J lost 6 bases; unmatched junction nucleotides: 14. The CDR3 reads CARRRTGWSIIQPQHF. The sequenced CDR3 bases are TGTGCCAGAAGGAGGACAGGCTGGAGCATCATTCAGCCC.

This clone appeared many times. The sequenced CDR3 bases are TGTGCCGGAAATAGACAGGGGACCTACTATGGC. Its translation is CAGNRQGTYYG. The whole CDR3 sequence is CAGNRQGTYYGYTF. V is TRBV30 and J is TRBJ1-2, with 8 bases that match TRBD1. The read ends 3 residues before the CDR3 terminus; that terminus is restored from the germline J gene. The CDR3 runs to 14 residues. V trimming: 8 bases; J trimming: 3 bases; junction bases outside the gene matches: 11. CDR1 is GTSNPN, CDR2 SVGIG, per germline (reference sequence).

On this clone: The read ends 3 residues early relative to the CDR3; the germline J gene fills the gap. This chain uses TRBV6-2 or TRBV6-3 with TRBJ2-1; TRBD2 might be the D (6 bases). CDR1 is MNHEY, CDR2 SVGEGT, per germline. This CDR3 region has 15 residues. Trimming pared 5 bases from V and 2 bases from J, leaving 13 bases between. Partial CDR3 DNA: TGTGCCAGCAGTCTCCTACTAGCAGCCTACAATGAG. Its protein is CASSLLLAAYNE. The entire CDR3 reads CASSLLLAAYNEQFF.